The 30 T cell receptor beta chains given below trace back to one sample, sequenced in a study of T cells expressing NK-cell markers. TCRdb reanalyzed the 5' RACE reads and collapses them to one entry per CDR3 protein, without DNA. The sample totals about 550,000 distinct CDR3 sequences. The specimen sequenced was blood T cells: a sorted CD56 or NKG2C T cell subset, CD4+ or CD8+ T cells, or bulk PBMC T cells (not recorded which). The origin of the receptors is a man aged 18 to 30 in good health.

This chain connects TRBV15 to TRBJ2-1. Per germline, CDR1 LNHNV and CDR2 YYDKDF (reference sequence). The CDR3 runs 15 residues. The CDR3 sequence: CATSRSIGPANEQFF.

The rearrangement uses TRBV5-6 and TRBJ1-2; TCRdb's assignment of TRBD1 cannot be checked, as there is no DNA. This CDR3 region has 15 residues. Germline CDR1 and CDR2: SGHDT and YYEEEE. CDR3 protein: CASSSRGAGLIGYTF.

CDR3 sequence: CASSLDTQTSTEQFF. The chain combines TRBV5-1 with TRBJ2-1. The CDR3 runs to 15 residues. The germline V gene encodes CDR1 SGHRS and CDR2 YFSETQ.

The chain employs TRBV4-3 and TRBJ2-5. Germline CDR1 and CDR2: LGHNA and YSLEER. This CDR3 is 13 amino acids long. The CDR3 is CASSLHIQETQYF.

The chain has TRBV12-3 or TRBV12-4 and TRBJ2-1. This CDR3 is built from 13 residues. This CDR3 is CASTRSSYNEQFF.

The chain carries TRBV5-1 and TRBJ2-3. Germline lookup yields CDR1 SGHRS and CDR2 YFSETQ. The CDR3 covers 14 residues. This chain's CDR3 is CASSFGAFTDTQYF. Filled out from reference TRBV5-1 and TRBJ2-3, the complete variable domain reads KAGVTQTPRYLIKTRGQQVTLSCSPISGHRSVSWYQQTPGQGLQFLFEYFSETQRNKGNFPGRFSGRQFSNSRSEMNVSTLELGDSALYLCASSFGAFTDTQYFGPGTRLTVL.

This chain uses TRBV15 with TRBJ2-7. The CDR3 length is 14 residues. Germline V gene sequence: CDR1 LNHNV, CDR2 YYDKDF (reference sequence). CDR3 sequence: CATSRERVSYEQYF.

The chain combines TRBV6-5 with TRBJ2-3; checking the TCRdb D call of TRBD2 is not possible without DNA. Germline CDR1 is MNHEY and CDR2 is SVGAGI. The CDR3 runs to 15 residues. The CDR3 loop is CASSYSSGRADTQYF.

The rearrangement links TRBV7-3 to TRBJ2-7; TCRdb returns TRBD1, unconfirmable since there is no DNA. Per the germline V gene, CDR1 is SGHTA and CDR2 is FQGTGA. The CDR3 runs 13 residues. CDR3: CASSLDGGGEQYF.

J is TRBJ2-1 and V is TRBV12-3 or TRBV12-4; TCRdb proposes TRBD1, but this gene call is untestable without DNA. The CDR3 loop spans 15 amino acids. Here the CDR3 reads CASSLGGQGRDEQFF.

The chain uses TRBV12-3 or TRBV12-4 and TRBJ2-5; TCRdb names TRBD1, which stays unverified in the absence of DNA. CDR3 length: 13 residues. This CDR3 reads CASSLGREETQYF.

The chain is built from TRBV20-1 and TRBJ2-1; TCRdb's assignment of TRBD2 cannot be checked, as there is no DNA. Germline V lookup: CDR1 DFQATT, CDR2 SNEGSKA (reference sequence). CDR3 length: 15 amino acids. This CDR3 reads CSAPSEGSSYNEQFF.

The chain couples TRBV20-1 to TRBJ1-1; as DNA is missing, the TRBD1 call by TCRdb cannot be tested. Germline-derived CDR1 and CDR2 are DFQATT and SNEGSKA (reference sequence). This CDR3 contains 14 residues. CDR3: CRVKGEQAYTEAFF.

The J gene is TRBJ2-3, the V gene TRBV4-2; TCRdb proposes TRBD2, but this gene call is untestable without DNA. This CDR3 region has 22 residues. CDR1 and CDR2 from the germline V gene are LGHNA and YNFKEQ. CDR3 protein: CASSQNPGGLAGGPFRTDTQYF.

This chain uses TRBV12-3 or TRBV12-4 with TRBJ2-1; TCRdb picks TRBD2, but there is no DNA to check that call. This CDR3 comprises 13 residues. The CDR3 is CASSSADLNEQFF.

The chain links TRBV27 to TRBJ2-3; TCRdb designates TRBD1, a call that cannot be tested without DNA. Looked up from germline, CDR1 is MNHEY and CDR2 is SMNVEV (reference sequence). The CDR3 runs 15 residues. The CDR3 reads CASSSYRGATDTQYF.

This chain joins TRBV20-1 and TRBJ2-7; TCRdb returns TRBD1, unconfirmable since there is no DNA. This CDR3 spans 13 amino acids. The V gene's germline CDR1 is DFQATT and CDR2 SNEGSKA (reference sequence). This chain's CDR3 is CSTGGQKLSEQYF.

The J gene is TRBJ1-3, the V gene TRBV6-5; the TCRdb call, TRBD1, lacks DNA for checking. Germline V CDR1 and CDR2: MNHEY, SVGAGI. CDR3 length: 16 amino acids. CDR3 protein: CASSYGYETPGNTIYF.

The V gene is TRBV5-1, the J gene TRBJ2-5. This CDR3 has 14 residues. Looked up from germline, CDR1 is SGHRS and CDR2 is YFSETQ. CDR3 in amino acids: CASSPRRSQETQYF.

This sequence joins TRBV29-1 and TRBJ2-7; TCRdb picks TRBD1, but there is no DNA to check that call. Germline assignment: CDR1 SQVTM and CDR2 ANQGSEA. CDR3 size: 12 residues. CDR3 amino acids: CSVGVRAYEQYF.

The V call is TRBV4-2, the J call TRBJ2-1; TCRdb indicates TRBD2, and absent DNA this call remains unverified. This CDR3 spans 17 amino acids. CDR1 is LGHNA, CDR2 YNFKEQ, per germline. The CDR3 sequence: CASSQDHGSSGSNEQFF.

This sequence joins TRBV15 and TRBJ2-1; TCRdb outputs TRBD1, but without DNA this stays unchecked. Looked up from germline, CDR1 is LNHNV and CDR2 is YYDKDF (reference sequence). This CDR3 spans 14 amino acids. CDR3: CATTETRARDEQFF.

The genes are TRBV20-1 and TRBJ2-7; the D call of TRBD2 rests on TCRdb alone, since no DNA is present to check it. The CDR3 loop spans 17 amino acids. Germline V gene sequence: CDR1 DFQATT, CDR2 SNEGSKA (reference sequence). CDR3 loop: CSAPDRGGDSPSYEQYF.

The chain employs TRBV6-2 or TRBV6-3 and TRBJ2-5; absent DNA, TCRdb's TRBD1 call cannot be checked. This CDR3 is 15 amino acids long. Germline-derived CDR1 and CDR2 are MNHEY and SVGEGT. The CDR3: CASSPRQGSGETQYF.

This CDR3 is CSARRTGAEKLFF. The gene calls are TRBV20-1 and TRBJ1-4; TCRdb selects TRBD1, and the lack of DNA leaves this call unchecked. The length of the CDR3 is 13 residues. Germline values: CDR1 DFQATT, CDR2 SNEGSKA (reference sequence).

This chain links TRBV7-8 with TRBJ1-2. This CDR3 region has 16 residues. Looked up from germline, CDR1 is SGHVS and CDR2 is FQNEAQ. CDR3: CASSAGRTERNYGYTF.

The rearrangement uses TRBV4-2 and TRBJ2-1; lacking DNA, the TRBD1 call made by TCRdb goes unchecked. CDR1 is LGHNA, CDR2 YNFKEQ, per germline. The CDR3 consists of 15 residues. The CDR3 sequence is CASSQEGQGYNEQFF.

The chain combines TRBV7-6 with TRBJ2-5; TCRdb reports TRBD2, a call that lacks DNA to check it against. The CDR3 loop spans 14 amino acids. Per the germline V gene, CDR1 is SGHVS and CDR2 is FNYEAQ. The chain's CDR3 is CASSPQGGIETQYF.

The chain carries TRBV7-7 and TRBJ2-3; the TRBD1 assignment by TCRdb is unverifiable without DNA. CDR3 size: 15 residues. The germline gives CDR1 SSHAT, CDR2 FNYEAQ (reference sequence). The CDR3 spells CASSPLDRSTDTQYF.

The rearrangement uses TRBV27 and TRBJ1-5. This CDR3 is 13 amino acids long. From germline, CDR1 is MNHEY and CDR2 SMNVEV (reference sequence). CDR3 protein: CASSQLGPQPQHF.